This is a list of T cell receptor beta chains from one sample in a study of beta chain features in type 1 diabetes. Produced via immunoSEQ multiplex PCR; TCRdb's table is partial and in-frame only. The repertoire holds about 390,000 clones, with 9.5% to 10% as singletons. What was sequenced was central memory CD4+ T cells from blood. These receptors originate from a young man with type 1 diabetes. Each CDR3 is given with its conserved first and last residue. The D gene is left open where the match is weak. Not every row has a clone size; where given, it reads once, few, many or a size class.

-	TRBV11-1	few	TRBJ2-1	TGTGCCAGCAGCTTAAAGCGGCAATACAATGAGCAGTTCTTC	CASSLKRQYNEQFF
TRBD1	TRBV30	few	TRBJ2-7	TGTGCCTGGAGTGATCGGACAGGCAACTACGAGCAGTACTTC	CAWSDRTGNYEQYF
-	TRBV7-9	-	TRBJ2-3	TGTGCCAGCAGCTTCTGGGGTGGAGATACGCAGTATTTT	CASSFWGGDTQYF
-	TRBV28	many	TRBJ1-4	TGTGCCAGCAGTTTAGCAGGGAGGAACGAAAAACTGTTTTTT	CASSLAGRNEKLFF
TRBD1	TRBV28	-	TRBJ1-5	TGTGCCAGCAAGTTGGGACAGGGGAATCAGCCCCAGCATTTT	CASKLGQGNQPQHF
TRBD2	TRBV6-6	-	TRBJ2-1	TGTGCCAGCGCACTAGCGAACAATGAGCAGTTCTTC	CASALANNEQFF
-	TRBV29-1	many	TRBJ1-2	TGCAGCGTAATGGACACTTCTAACTATGGCTACACCTTC	CSVMDTSNYGYTF
-	TRBV19	medium-sized	TRBJ2-7	TGTGCCAGTAGTATCGGGGGTTGGACCTACGAGCAGTACTTC	CASSIGGWTYEQYF
-	TRBV5-1	few	TRBJ1-2	TGCGCCAGCAGCTTGGAAGGGGTAAGAGGCTACACCTTC	CASSLEGVRGYTF
-	TRBV5-1	-	TRBJ1-1	TGCGCCAGCAAAGTAACGGGAACCATGAACACTGAAGCTTTCTTT	CASKVTGTMNTEAFF
TRBD2	TRBV7-9	few	TRBJ2-7	TGTGCCAGCAAAGCGGGAAATCTCTACGAGCAGTACTTC	CASKAGNLYEQYF
-	TRBV5-1	-	TRBJ1-4	TGCGCCAGCAGCCGGGACAAGAATGAAAAACTGTTTTTT	CASSRDKNEKLFF
-	TRBV30	few	TRBJ2-3	TGTGCCTGGAGTGTGGGGGGTGTGGACACAGATACGCAGTATTTT	CAWSVGGVDTDTQYF
-	TRBV14	few	TRBJ2-5	TGTGCCAGCAGCCAAGCCGACAACAGGTTTTGGGGCCAAGAGACCCAGTACTTC	CASSQADNRFWGQETQYF
-	TRBV19	-	TRBJ2-5	TGTGCCAGTAGTACTGGACTCGGTCCCGGGGAGACCCAGTACTTC	CASSTGLGPGETQYF
TRBD2	TRBV7-7	many	TRBJ2-1	TGTGCTAGCAGCTTAGACCCTACCCGGACTAGCGGGACCCCCGAGCAGTTCTTC	CASSLDPTRTSGTPEQFF
-	TRBV7-3	few	TRBJ2-7	TGTGCCAGCAGCTTAATGTCCGGGAACGAGCAGTACTTC	CASSLMSGNEQYF
-	TRBV27	-	TRBJ2-7	TGTGCCAGCAGTTTAGCCCGGGAAGGAACCTACGAGCAGTACTTC	CASSLAREGTYEQYF
TRBD2	TRBV19	-	TRBJ2-2	TGTGCCAGTATCGGCGGGAGGCCCGGCACCGGGGAGCTGTTTTTT	CASIGGRPGTGELFF
-	TRBV7-7	few	TRBJ2-3	TGTGCCAGCAGCTTAAACCCCATCCGCACAGATACGCAGTATTTT	CASSLNPIRTDTQYF
TRBD1	TRBV5-1	-	TRBJ1-4	TGCGCCAGCAGCGATAGACAGGGGGCGGGGAATGAAAAACTGTTTTTT	CASSDRQGAGNEKLFF
TRBD1	TRBV7-2	-	TRBJ1-1	TGTGCCAGCAGCCGAGGGACAGCAGAAGCTTTCTTT	CASSRGTAEAFF
-	TRBV6-5	-	TRBJ2-7	TGTGCCAGCAGTTACTCGGGGGAGTCCTCCTACGAGCAGTACTTC	CASSYSGESSYEQYF
-	TRBV7-3	-	TRBJ2-1	TGTGCCAGCAGCTTAGAGTCGGGTAATCCCTACAATGAGCAGTTCTTC	CASSLESGNPYNEQFF
-	TRBV30	-	TRBJ2-5	TGTGCCTGGAGTGTAGGGGCAGCACAAGAGACCCAGTACTTC	CAWSVGAAQETQYF
-	TRBV9	many	TRBJ1-2	TGTGCCAGCAGCCTTAGGGCTGCGGACTATGGCTACACCTTC	CASSLRAADYGYTF
-	TRBV4-2	few	TRBJ1-4	TGTGCCAGCAGCCAGGGCGAGGTCGAAAAACTGTTTTTT	CASSQGEVEKLFF
-	TRBV4-3	few	TRBJ1-1	TGCGCCAGCAGCCTCCGGACAGAAACTGAAGCTTTCTTT	CASSLRTETEAFF
-	TRBV28	few	TRBJ1-2	TGTGCCAGCAGCCGACTAGTGGAGACCTTC	CASSRLVETF
TRBD2	TRBV6-1	-	TRBJ2-1	TGTGCCAGCCTCACTTACCCCGGGACTAGTCACGAGCAGTTCTTC	CASLTYPGTSHEQFF
-	TRBV27	-	TRBJ2-3	TGTGCCAGCAGTTTTAGGGCGACAGATACGCAGTATTTT	CASSFRATDTQYF
-	TRBV6-4	-	TRBJ2-7	TGTGCCAGCAGTTACTCGAGCGGAAACCCCTACGAGCAGTACTTC	CASSYSSGNPYEQYF
-	TRBV19	few	TRBJ2-6	TGTGCCAGTAGACGTCCTTCGGGGCCCAGTGGGGCCAACGTCCTGACTTTC	CASRRPSGPSGANVLTF
TRBD1	TRBV5-1	few	TRBJ1-2	TGCGCCACCAGGGACAGGATTAACTATGGCTACACCTTC	CATRDRINYGYTF
TRBD1	TRBV5-1	-	TRBJ2-3	TGCGCCAGCAGCGTCACGGGACAGGGAACAGATACGCAGTATTTT	CASSVTGQGTDTQYF
TRBD1	TRBV7-6	-	TRBJ2-1	TGTGCCAGCAGCCCCTACAGGGGAAATGAGCAGTTCTTC	CASSPYRGNEQFF
-	TRBV5-8	many	TRBJ2-5	TGTGCCAGCGGGGGCCGACGAGCGGGTGAGACCCAGTACTTC	CASGGRRAGETQYF
TRBD1	TRBV6-5	few	TRBJ1-1	TGTGCCAGCAATCCGGGGGACAGGGGTCTCACTGAAGCTTTCTTT	CASNPGDRGLTEAFF
-	TRBV6-6	-	TRBJ1-3	TGTGCCAGCAGTTACTCAGAGGGAAGAAACACCATATATTTT	CASSYSEGRNTIYF
TRBD1	TRBV11-1	-	TRBJ1-2	TGTGCCAGCAGCTTAGGGCGAAAGACAGGGGAGATTCCTAACTATGGCTACACCTTC	CASSLGRKTGEIPNYGYTF
-	TRBV11-2	-	TRBJ2-3	TGTGCCAGCAGCCCTCAGCGGGTTGACACAGATACGCAGTATTTT	CASSPQRVDTDTQYF
-	TRBV4-1	few	TRBJ1-4	TGCGCCAGCAGCCAAGGAGCCCTGGGAGTTGCTAATGAAAAACTGTTTTTT	CASSQGALGVANEKLFF
-	TRBV28	few	TRBJ1-1	TGTGCCAGCAGTTCAACGTTGAACACTGAAGCTTTCTTT	CASSSTLNTEAFF
TRBD2	TRBV5-1	many	TRBJ2-7	TGCGCCAGCAGCTTGGCCAGTGGGAGGGTACCCGAGCAGTACTTC	CASSLASGRVPEQYF
-	TRBV15	few	TRBJ1-2	TGTGCCACCAGCAGAGAAGTCTCTAACTATGGCTACACCTTC	CATSREVSNYGYTF